This entry features one T cell receptor beta chain sequence. Its antigen is undetermined. TCRdb redid the calling of the 5' RACE reads with MiXCR, one entry per CDR3 protein. The sample lists 500,000 or so distinct CDR3 sequences; 12% to 15% were seen once. These data come from a study of identical twins. General observations from the study: Out-of-frame beta chain sequences displayed weaker excess sharing between twins. Recombination models fit unrelated individuals' TCR alpha sharing but underestimated twins'.

Every sampled donor was Caucasian and healthy. CDR1 is SGDLS, CDR2 YYNGEE, per germline. Trimming removed 0 bases from V and 3 bases from J, with 10 bases in between. CDR3 size: 14 residues. These data were also filed under a second study, of yellow fever vaccine responses in identical twins. That source notes: After vaccination, twins' T cell response reportedly seemed partly convergent, partly personalized.

Sequencing was performed on CD4+ T cells sorted from blood. The chain uses TRBV9 and TRBJ2-7; weak D call: TRBD1 (6 bases). The sequence was obtained from a woman under 30 in good health. The CDR3 here is CASSVGTGLYEQYF. The CDR3 nucleotides read TGTGCCAGCAGCGTAGGAACAGGGCTCTACGAGCAGTACTTC.